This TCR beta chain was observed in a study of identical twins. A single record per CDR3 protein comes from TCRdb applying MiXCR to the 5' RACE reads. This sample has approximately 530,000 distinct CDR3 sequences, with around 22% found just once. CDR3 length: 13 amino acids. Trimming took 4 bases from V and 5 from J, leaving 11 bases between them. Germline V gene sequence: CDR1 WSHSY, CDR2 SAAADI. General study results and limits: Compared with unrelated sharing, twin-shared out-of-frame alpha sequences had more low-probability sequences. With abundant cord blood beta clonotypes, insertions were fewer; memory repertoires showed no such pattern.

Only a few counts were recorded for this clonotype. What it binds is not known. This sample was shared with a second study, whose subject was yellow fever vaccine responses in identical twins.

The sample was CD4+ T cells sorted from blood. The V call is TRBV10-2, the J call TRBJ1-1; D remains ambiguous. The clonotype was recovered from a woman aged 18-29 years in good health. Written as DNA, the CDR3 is TGCGCCAGCAGTGGAAGGGAAGAGACTGAAGCTTTCTTT. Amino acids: CASSGREETEAFF.